This T cell receptor beta chain was retrieved from a study of beta chain features in type 1 diabetes. Study at large: Across all samples, roughly 99 million sorted cells were examined. Findings and limits, study-wide: TCRB CDR3s were moderately but significantly shorter in Type 1 diabetes patients in all four CD4+ subsets.

Germline V gives CDR1 MNHEY, CDR2 SMNVEV (reference sequence). Trimming took 7 bases from V and 6 from J; bases not matched to a gene: 14. CDR3 size: 16 residues. A note on this clone: Antigen unknown.

Every sorted population was more than 98% pure. Investigators reverse transcribed all isolated RNA, so they sequenced expressed TCRB transcripts. Some clones are missing from TCRdb's copy, which holds only in-frame ones; the method was immunoSEQ multiplex PCR. The table lists over 300,000 clones, around 9.3% of them singletons. V usage is TRBV27 and J usage is TRBJ1-2; the match to TRBD1 covers 10 bases. The source of this sequence is a man aged 25 to 40 with type 1 diabetes. The specimen sequenced was central memory CD4+ T cells from blood. DNA for the CDR3: TGTGCCAGCACCCTCTGGGGACAGGGGAAAATTAATGGCTACACCTTC. Protein product: CASTLWGQGKINGYTF.